One sample yielded the 29 T cell receptor beta chains listed below, sequenced in a study of cytomegalovirus exposure and HLA in healthy donors. The PCR was carried out with 60 Vbeta primers and 13 Jbeta primers. Only in-frame clones appear in the TCRdb table, and some are missing; sequencing was by immunoSEQ multiplex PCR. The sample has under 200,000 clones, about 82% seen once. The sequencing sample was made of PBMCs. All receptors come from a female donor in good health and CMV-seronegative.

A note on this clone: The junction differs from germline at one of its ends, possibly a read error. The chain links TRBV11-1 to TRBJ2-6; TRBD2 agrees at 8 bases. The CDR3 spans 19 residues. Germline V gene lookup returns CDR1 SGHAT and CDR2 FQDESV (reference sequence). CDR3 in DNA: TGTGCCAGCAGCCTTTCGTTCGGGGGGGCCGGCTCTGGGGCCAACGTCCTGACTTTT. Translating gives CASSLSFGGAGSGANVLTF.

V is TRBV5-4 and J is TRBJ1-2; D gene ambiguous. V was pared by 0 bases and J by 5 bases, with 5 bases between. There are 12 residues in the CDR3. The germline CDR1 and CDR2 sequences are SGHNT and YYREEE (reference sequence). CDR3 in amino acids: CASSLAAYGYTF. The CDR3 DNA follows: TGTGCCAGCAGCTTGGCAGCGTATGGCTACACCTTC.

The chain carries TRBV11-2 and TRBJ2-3; tentatively, D is TRBD1 (5 bases). This CDR3 contains 16 residues. The V gene's germline CDR1 is SGHAT and CDR2 FQNNGV. V shed 4 bases and J shed 1 base, with 15 bases lying between them. The CDR3 nucleotides are TGTGCCAGCAGCTACGAAGGTAGGGGTGGCACAGATACGCAGTATTTT. Protein product: CASSYEGRGGTDTQYF.

The rearrangement links TRBV7-2 to TRBJ2-7; 11 bases are a match to TRBD2. The CDR3 contains 15 residues. V lost 7 bases, J lost 5 bases, and 10 bases stayed unmatched. The germline CDR1 and CDR2 sequences are SGHTA and FQGNSA. Here the CDR3 reads CASNLGSGGAHEQYF. The CDR3, as DNA: TGTGCCAGCAACTTGGGTAGCGGGGGGGCCCACGAGCAGTACTTC.

The rearrangement links TRBV29-1 to TRBJ1-1; D ambiguous. V was pared by 6 bases and J by 1 base, with 15 bases between. The CDR3 loop spans 14 amino acids. Looked up from germline, CDR1 is SQVTM and CDR2 is ANQGSEA. The CDR3 DNA is TGCAGCGTCGCGACCTTAGCACGGAACACTGAAGCTTTCTTT. Translating gives CSVATLARNTEAFF.

This clone was seen a few times. The rearrangement joins TRBV5-1 to TRBJ2-5, with 8 nucleotides matching TRBD1. V trimming: 0 bases; J trimming: 2 bases; junction bases outside the gene matches: 9. The CDR3 spans 17 residues. Germline V gene data show CDR1 as SGHRS and CDR2 as YFSETQ. CDR3 bases: TGCGCCAGCAGCTTGGCCCCTCGGACAGGGCTACAAGAGACCCAGTACTTC. It codes for CASSLAPRTGLQETQYF.

This chain links TRBV30 with TRBJ1-2; D might be TRBD1 (5 bases). The germline V gene has CDR1 GTSNPN and CDR2 SVGIG (reference sequence). The length of the CDR3 is 15 residues. V dropped 4 bases and J dropped 2 bases, with 17 bases sitting between them. DNA for the CDR3: TGTGCCTGGACCGACGTTGGTGGGGCAAACTATGGCTACACCTTC. Translation gives CAWTDVGGANYGYTF.

The chain uses TRBV6-1 and TRBJ2-1; 8 positions match TRBD2. This CDR3 has 14 residues. Germline V CDR1 and CDR2: MNHNS, SASEGT. V trimming: 3 bases; J trimming: 6 bases; junction bases outside the gene matches: 4. CDR3 sequence reads: CASSEGLGLNEQFF. For the CDR3, the DNA is TGTGCCAGCAGTGAGGGACTAGGGCTCAATGAGCAGTTCTTC.

This clone has just a few counts. The rearrangement joins TRBV7-3 to TRBJ2-3; 8 bases align to TRBD1. This CDR3 comprises 15 residues. The J segment lost 2 bases and the V segment lost 5 bases, leaving 6 bases of the junction unmatched. Germline values: CDR1 SGHTA, CDR2 FQGTGA. The CDR3 DNA follows: TGTGCCAGCAGCCAGGGACAGGAATACACAGATACGCAGTATTTT. It is translated as CASSQGQEYTDTQYF.

The rearrangement joins TRBV10-3 to TRBJ1-4; D gene unclear. The CDR3 has 12 residues. V lost 10 bases and J 2 bases, leaving 8 bases between the germline ends. Germline assignment: CDR1 ENHRY and CDR2 SYGVKD. For the CDR3, the DNA is TGTGCCACTACGGAGACTAATGAAAAACTGTTTTTT. Protein: CATTETNEKLFF.

The genes are TRBV25-1 and TRBJ1-2; 7 bases are shared with TRBD1. The germline CDR1 and CDR2 sequences are MGHDK and SYGVNS. J was trimmed by 4 bases and V by 5 bases; bases with no gene match: 10. The CDR3 spans 15 residues. CDR3: CASSQRGPSSYGYTF. DNA of the CDR3: TGTGCCAGCAGTCAGAGGGGGCCCTCTTCCTATGGCTACACCTTC.

This rearrangement joins TRBV6-5 to TRBJ1-4; weak D call: TRBD1 (5 bases). Germline CDR1 is MNHEY and CDR2 is SVGAGI. The CDR3 is 15 residues long. Trimming removed 2 bases at V and 2 bases at J, with 9 bases between. Here the CDR3 reads CASSYVGGTNEKLFF. The CDR3 DNA is TGTGCCAGCAGTTACGTGGGGGGGACTAATGAAAAACTGTTTTTT.

The chain is built from TRBV4-2 and TRBJ2-7; maybe TRBD1 (6 bases). The V gene's germline CDR1 is LGHNA and CDR2 YNFKEQ. V was pared by 0 bases and J by 3 bases, with 21 bases between. The CDR3 runs to 18 residues. CDR3 nucleotide sequence: TGTGCCAGCAGCCAAGATGCGCAGGGGACAACCTCCCTCTACGAGCAGTACTTC. Amino acids: CASSQDAQGTTSLYEQYF.

This clone has just a few counts. The rearrangement uses TRBV18 and TRBJ1-1, with no clear D. The CDR3 has 15 amino acids. Germline V gene lookup returns CDR1 KGHSH and CDR2 LQKENI. Trimming left V 2 bases short and J 6 bases short, with 16 bases between. The CDR3 protein is CASSPSAGRAAEAFF. Here the CDR3 DNA reads TGTGCCAGCTCACCATCGGCGGGGAGGGCGGCTGAAGCTTTCTTT.

The V gene is TRBV7-2, the J gene TRBJ2-3; no definite D call. The CDR3 contains 12 residues. V was cut by 1 base and J by 7 bases, with 6 bases left in between. Germline CDR1 and CDR2: SGHTA and FQGNSA. The CDR3 bases are TGTGCCAGCAGCTTAGAAGCAAATACGCAGTATTTT. Protein product: CASSLEANTQYF.

This clone appeared a single time. The V and J genes are TRBV5-4 and TRBJ2-5, with TRBD2 identical over 8 bases. Germline CDR1 reads SGHNT; CDR2 reads YYREEE (reference sequence). V gave up 3 bases and J gave up 5 bases; unmatched junction bases: 12. The CDR3 runs to 16 residues. In DNA, the CDR3 is TGTGCCAGCAGCTATCGAGCGGGGGCAATTAAGGAGACCCAGTACTTC. Translation: CASSYRAGAIKETQYF.

The chain couples TRBV4-2 to TRBJ2-1; 7 bases fit TRBD2. The CDR3 loop spans 16 amino acids. CDR1 is LGHNA and CDR2 is YNFKEQ in the germline V gene. V dropped 8 bases and J dropped 5; count of bases not matched to a gene: 15. The CDR3 protein is CASARGTGGTNNEQFF. The CDR3 nucleotides are TGTGCCAGCGCCCGGGGGACCGGGGGGACCAACAATGAGCAGTTCTTC.

The V call is TRBV5-1, the J call TRBJ2-5, with TRBD1 identical over 8 bases. With the DNA end fitting TRBJ2-7 better, the J assignment may be wrong. This CDR3 is 14 amino acids long. Germline CDR1 SGHRS, CDR2 YFSETQ. The CDR3 DNA reads as TGCGCCAGCAGCTTGACAGGGGGACCCTACGAGCAGTACTTC. Amino acid sequence: CASSLTGGPYEQYF.

The chain links TRBV10-3 to TRBJ1-1; tentatively, D is TRBD1 (5 bases). V was clipped by 5 bases and J by 1 base, with 14 bases between them. Looked up from germline, CDR1 is ENHRY and CDR2 is SYGVKD. The CDR3 sequence is 15 residues long. CDR3 sequence (DNA): TGTGCCATCAGTTCCAAAGGCACAGGGAACACTGAAGCTTTCTTT. Amino acid sequence: CAISSKGTGNTEAFF.

CDR3 sequence: CASSGWRAGPEQYF. In DNA, the CDR3 is TGCGCCAGCTCAGGGTGGCGGGCGGGGCCAGAGCAGTACTTC. The genes are TRBV10-2 and TRBJ2-5, with a tentative D call TRBD2 (6 bases). Germline V gene sequence: CDR1 WSHSY, CDR2 SAAADI. This CDR3 comprises 14 residues. V was shortened by 8 bases and J by 11 bases, with 24 bases between the two germline ends.

The chain has TRBV6-4 and TRBJ2-3; a possible D gene is TRBD2 (6 bases). There are 13 residues in the CDR3. V lost 6 bases to trimming and J lost 1 base, with 8 bases between them. Germline CDR1 MRHNA, CDR2 SNTAGT. DNA of the CDR3: TGTGCCAGCAGCCGGGAGCGCACAGATACGCAGTATTTT. Protein: CASSRERTDTQYF.

As regards this clone: At one end the junction does not follow the germline gene, possibly because of a read error. The chain is built from TRBV7-7 and TRBJ2-1, with 16 bases fitting TRBD2. CDR1 SSHAT and CDR2 FNYEAQ come from the germline V gene (reference sequence). CDR3 length equals 14 residues. This CDR3 is CASSLGLAGGRQFF. For the CDR3, the DNA is TGTGCTAGCAGCCTGGGACTAGCGGGGGGGCGGCAGTTCTTC.

The chain joins TRBV6-1 to TRBJ1-4, with unresolved D. The CDR3 consists of 15 residues. V lost 3 bases to trimming and J lost 3 bases, with 11 bases between them. Germline V CDR1 and CDR2: MNHNS, SASEGT. The CDR3 DNA reads TGTGCCAGCAGTGACATCCGCCGAGCTAATGAAAAACTGTTTTTT. Amino acid sequence: CASSDIRRANEKLFF.

This clone came up a few times. This chain links TRBV5-6 with TRBJ1-1; D is uncertain. The CDR3 runs to 14 residues. Between the trimmed V and J ends, which lost 2 bases and 5 bases, there was a span of 13 bases. Germline V gives CDR1 SGHDT, CDR2 YYEEEE. This CDR3 reads CASSLEGRRTEAFF. DNA for the CDR3: TGTGCCAGCAGCTTAGAGGGTAGGAGGACTGAAGCTTTCTTT.

On this clone: A junction end diverges from the germline sequence, so it may reflect a read error. This rearrangement joins TRBV5-4 to TRBJ2-5; D may be TRBD1 (5 bases). Germline V lookup: CDR1 SGHNT, CDR2 YYREEE (reference sequence). The CDR3 is 14 residues long. CDR3 coding DNA: TGTGCCAGCAGCTATAAGGGGTCGGTGGAGAGCCAGTACTTC. The encoded protein is CASSYKGSVESQYF.

V and J are TRBV5-8 and TRBJ2-4; D ambiguous. Trimming took off 0 bases at V and 2 bases at J, with 9 bases between the two ends. Germline lookup yields CDR1 SGHTS and CDR2 YDEGEE. The CDR3 has 15 amino acids. The CDR3 region has the DNA TGTGCCAGCAGCTTGGTTGTCGTGTCCAAAAACATTCAGTACTTC. Translating gives CASSLVVVSKNIQYF.

The chain employs TRBV5-6 and TRBJ2-7; a possible D gene is TRBD1 (6 bases). V lost 2 bases, J lost 4 bases, and 19 bases lay in between. CDR1 and CDR2 from the germline V gene are SGHDT and YYEEEE. This CDR3 region has 16 residues. The CDR3 sequence: CASSLRQQGPRYEQYF. CDR3 nucleotide sequence: TGTGCCAGCAGCTTACGTCAACAGGGCCCGAGGTACGAGCAGTACTTC.

This chain links TRBV5-1 with TRBJ2-1; D is possibly TRBD1 (5 bases). V was trimmed by 4 bases and J by 9 bases, leaving 14 bases between them. CDR3 size: 13 residues. Germline-derived CDR1 and CDR2 are SGHRS and YFSETQ. CDR3 nucleotides: TGCGCCAGCAGCCACCCGGGTAGGGGTGAGCAGTTCTTC. This sequence encodes CASSHPGRGEQFF.

This clone was seen a few times. V and J are TRBV4-3 and TRBJ2-5; D is unresolved. The better agreement between TRBJ2-7 and the DNA end casts doubt on the J call. Germline V CDR1 and CDR2: LGHNA, YSLEER. This CDR3 spans 13 amino acids. CDR3 region: CASSQTHGYEQYF. Here the CDR3 DNA reads TGCGCCAGCAGCCAAACCCACGGGTACGAGCAGTACTTC.